This TCR beta chain was found in a study of T-cell reconstitution after alpha-beta-depleted transplantation in children. Overall study findings and caveats: By one year post-transplant, T-cell counts and diversity largely arose from T cells that were newly produced. Some patients' high day-60 TCRbeta diversity was attributed to recipient cells surviving conditioning. By about two months after transplant, alpha-beta T cells reportedly arose from several hundred graft clones that had expanded.

Unique molecular identifiers were incorporated during preparation of the TCRbeta library. TCRdb independently ran MiXCR on the PCR reads; one entry per CDR3 protein. The table lists about 110,000 distinct CDR3 sequences, approximately 6.4% of them singletons. This clonotype was seen many times. The antigen is not known. Germline values: CDR1 MDHEN, CDR2 SYDVKM. V gave up 5 bases and J gave up 12 bases; unmatched junction bases: 7. The length of the CDR3 is 13 residues. The origin of this receptor is a male patient between 2 and 15 years old who had a stem cell transplant for acute lymphoblastic leukemia, so the T cells may come from the graft donor. The sequencing used PBMCs, mostly from graft donor cells, collected 360 days after TCRalphabeta/CD19-depleted stem cell transplant. The chain has TRBV28 and TRBJ1-4, with 9 bases that match TRBD1. The CDR3 sequence: CASSRGQGLELFF. In DNA, the CDR3 is TGTGCCAGCAGTCGCGGACAGGGGTTAGAACTGTTTTTT. The entire variable domain, with the rest obtained from reference TRBV28 and TRBJ1-4, is as follows: DVKVTQSSRYLVKRTGEKVFLECVQDMDHENMFWYRQDPGLGLRLIYFSYDVKMKEKGDIPEGYSVSREKKERFSLILESASTNQTSMYLCASSRGQGLELFFGSGTQLSVL.